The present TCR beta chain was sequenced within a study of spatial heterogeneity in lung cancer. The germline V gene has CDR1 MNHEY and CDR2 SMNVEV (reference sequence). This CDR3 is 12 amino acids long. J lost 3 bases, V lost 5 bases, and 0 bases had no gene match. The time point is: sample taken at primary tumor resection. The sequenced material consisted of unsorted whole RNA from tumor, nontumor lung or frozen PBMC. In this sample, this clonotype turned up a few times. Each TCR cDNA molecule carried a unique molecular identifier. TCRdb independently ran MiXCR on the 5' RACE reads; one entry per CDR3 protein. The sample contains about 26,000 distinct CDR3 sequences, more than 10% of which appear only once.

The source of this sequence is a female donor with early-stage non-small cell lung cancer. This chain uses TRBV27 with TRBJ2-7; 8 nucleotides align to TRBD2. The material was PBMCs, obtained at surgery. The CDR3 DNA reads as TGTGCCAGCAGTACTAGCGGCTACGAGCAGTACTTC. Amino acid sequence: CASSTSGYEQYF.